The 10 T cell receptor beta chains listed next were all sequenced from one sample in a study of T cells expressing NK-cell markers. TCRdb re-called the 5' RACE reads; one entry per CDR3 protein, DNA not given. The sample spans 450,000 to 600,000 distinct CDR3 sequences; the ten largest clones claim 3.5% to 4.5%. Source material: blood T cells: a sorted CD56 or NKG2C T cell subset, CD4+ or CD8+ T cells, or bulk PBMC T cells (not recorded which). All receptors derive from a young man in good health.

The CDR3 loop is CASSFGGLGATEAFF. The chain is built from TRBV5-1 and TRBJ1-1; TCRdb lists TRBD1, though no DNA is available to test this call. Germline V gene sequence: CDR1 SGHRS, CDR2 YFSETQ. This CDR3 comprises 15 residues.

The rearrangement joins TRBV4-3 to TRBJ2-3. This CDR3 spans 15 amino acids. Germline CDR1 reads LGHNA; CDR2 reads YSLEER. CDR3 residues: CASSQEGTRTDTQYF.

This sequence joins TRBV5-4 and TRBJ1-6. The CDR3 is 16 amino acids. Germline lookup yields CDR1 SGHNT and CDR2 YYREEE (reference sequence). The CDR3 protein is CASRSRTDSYNSPLHF.

The rearrangement uses TRBV29-1 and TRBJ2-3; TCRdb selects TRBD2, and the lack of DNA leaves this call unchecked. The CDR3 length is 14 residues. CDR1 and CDR2 (germline): SQVTM, ANQGSEA. The CDR3 reads CSADTGPAADTQYF.

The rearrangement uses TRBV9 and TRBJ2-3. The CDR3 totals 16 residues. CDR1 SGDLS and CDR2 YYNGEE come from the germline V gene. CDR3 sequence reads: CASSVGLVSSTDTQYF.

The chain joins TRBV6-1 to TRBJ1-3. Per the germline V gene, CDR1 is MNHNS and CDR2 is SASEGT. This CDR3 is 16 amino acids long. CDR3: CASSETRPGSGNTIYF.

The V call is TRBV24-1, the J call TRBJ2-1; TCRdb gives TRBD1 as the D gene, but with no DNA this cannot be confirmed. The CDR3 has 16 amino acids. The germline V gene encodes CDR1 KGHDR and CDR2 SFDVKD. The CDR3 spells CATSDLSGTGTNEQFF.

This chain joins TRBV7-9 and TRBJ2-1; the D call from TCRdb, TRBD2, cannot be confirmed without DNA. The CDR3 sequence is 17 residues long. Germline values: CDR1 SEHNR, CDR2 FQNEAQ (reference sequence). The CDR3 loop is CASSFPRTSGSSSEQFF.

The chain carries TRBV6-5 and TRBJ2-5; TCRdb picks TRBD1, but there is no DNA to check that call. CDR3 length: 17 residues. Germline lookup yields CDR1 MNHEY and CDR2 SVGAGI. CDR3 amino acids: CASSYSVREGWWETQYF.

This rearrangement joins TRBV6-5 to TRBJ1-1; TCRdb lists TRBD1, though no DNA is available to test this call. The V gene's germline CDR1 is MNHEY and CDR2 SVGAGI. This CDR3 has 15 residues. The CDR3 loop reads CASSYPGGGLTEAFF.